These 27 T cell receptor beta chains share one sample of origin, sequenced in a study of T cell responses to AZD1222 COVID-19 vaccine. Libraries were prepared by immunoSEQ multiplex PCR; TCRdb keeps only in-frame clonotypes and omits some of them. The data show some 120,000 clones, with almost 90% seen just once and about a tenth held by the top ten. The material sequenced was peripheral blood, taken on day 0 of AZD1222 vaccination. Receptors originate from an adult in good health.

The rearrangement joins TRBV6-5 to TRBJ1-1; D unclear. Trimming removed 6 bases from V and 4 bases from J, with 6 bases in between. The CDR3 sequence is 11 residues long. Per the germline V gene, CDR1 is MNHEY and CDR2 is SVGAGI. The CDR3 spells CASRSITEAFF. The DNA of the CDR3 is TGTGCCAGCAGGTCCATCACTGAAGCTTTCTTT.

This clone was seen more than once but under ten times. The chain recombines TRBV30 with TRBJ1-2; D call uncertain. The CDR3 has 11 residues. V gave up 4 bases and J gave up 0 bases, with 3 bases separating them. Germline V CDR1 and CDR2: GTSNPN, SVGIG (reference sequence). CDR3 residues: CAWTSNYGYTF. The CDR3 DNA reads TGTGCCTGGACTTCTAACTATGGCTACACCTTC.

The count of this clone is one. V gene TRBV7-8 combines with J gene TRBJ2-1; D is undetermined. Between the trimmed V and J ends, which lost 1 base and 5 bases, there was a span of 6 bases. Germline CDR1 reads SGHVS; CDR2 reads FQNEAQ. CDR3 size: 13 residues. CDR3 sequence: CASSLGRDNEQFF. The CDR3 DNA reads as TGTGCCAGCAGCTTAGGCCGGGACAATGAGCAGTTCTTC.

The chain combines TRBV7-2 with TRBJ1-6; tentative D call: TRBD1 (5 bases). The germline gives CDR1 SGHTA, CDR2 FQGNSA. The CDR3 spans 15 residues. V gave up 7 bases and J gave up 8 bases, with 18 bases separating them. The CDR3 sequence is CASIVSGGSYSPLHF. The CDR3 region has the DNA TGTGCCAGCATCGTCTCGGGGGGTAGTTATTCACCCCTCCACTTT.

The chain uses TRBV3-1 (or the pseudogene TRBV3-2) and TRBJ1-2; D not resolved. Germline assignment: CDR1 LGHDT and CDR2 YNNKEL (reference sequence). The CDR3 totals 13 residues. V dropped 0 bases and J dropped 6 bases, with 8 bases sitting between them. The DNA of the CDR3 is TGTGCCAGCAGCCAAGATAGGGTTAATGGCTACACCTTC. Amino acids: CASSQDRVNGYTF.

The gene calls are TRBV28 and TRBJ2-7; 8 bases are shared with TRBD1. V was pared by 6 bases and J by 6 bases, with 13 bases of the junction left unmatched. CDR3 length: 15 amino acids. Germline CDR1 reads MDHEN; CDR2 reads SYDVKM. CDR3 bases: TGTGCCAGCAGCCCATTATCCCCTACAGGGGGCGAGCAGTACTTC. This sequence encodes CASSPLSPTGGEQYF.

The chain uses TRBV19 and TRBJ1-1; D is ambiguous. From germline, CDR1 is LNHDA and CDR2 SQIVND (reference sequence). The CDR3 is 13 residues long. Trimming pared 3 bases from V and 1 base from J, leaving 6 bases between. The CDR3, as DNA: TGTGCCAGTAGTATCGGGGAGAACACTGAAGCTTTCTTT. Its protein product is CASSIGENTEAFF.

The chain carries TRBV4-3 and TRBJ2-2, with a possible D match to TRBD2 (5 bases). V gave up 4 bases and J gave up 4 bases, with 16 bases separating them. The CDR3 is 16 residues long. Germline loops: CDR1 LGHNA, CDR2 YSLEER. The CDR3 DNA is TGCGCCAGCAGCCCGCGAGGGATCCATCCCACCGGGGAGCTGTTTTTT. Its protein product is CASSPRGIHPTGELFF.

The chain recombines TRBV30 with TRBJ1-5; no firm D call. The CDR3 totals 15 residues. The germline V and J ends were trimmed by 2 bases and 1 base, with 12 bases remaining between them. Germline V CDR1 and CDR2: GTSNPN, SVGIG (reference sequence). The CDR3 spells CAWSSKGWSNQPQHF. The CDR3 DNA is TGTGCCTGGAGTAGTAAAGGGTGGAGCAATCAGCCCCAGCATTTT.

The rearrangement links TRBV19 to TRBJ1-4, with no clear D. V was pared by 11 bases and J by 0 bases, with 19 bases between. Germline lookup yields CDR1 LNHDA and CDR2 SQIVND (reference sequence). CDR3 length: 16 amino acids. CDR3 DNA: TGTGCCTGCAACTTCACCCGGGTCCCAACTAATGAAAAACTGTTTTTT. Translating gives CACNFTRVPTNEKLFF.

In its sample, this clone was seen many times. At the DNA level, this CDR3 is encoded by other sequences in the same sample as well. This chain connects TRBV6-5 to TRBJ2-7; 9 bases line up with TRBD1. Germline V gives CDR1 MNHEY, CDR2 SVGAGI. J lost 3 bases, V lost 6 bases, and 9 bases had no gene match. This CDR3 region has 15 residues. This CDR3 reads CASSSPGQGVYEQYF. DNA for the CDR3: TGTGCCAGCAGCTCCCCGGGACAGGGCGTCTACGAGCAGTACTTC.

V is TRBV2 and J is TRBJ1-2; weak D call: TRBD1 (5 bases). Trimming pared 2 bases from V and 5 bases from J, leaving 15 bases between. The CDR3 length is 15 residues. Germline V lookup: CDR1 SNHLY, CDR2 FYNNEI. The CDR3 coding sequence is TGTGCCAGCAGTGAATCGGTCAGGGCTGCATATGGCTACACCTTC. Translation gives CASSESVRAAYGYTF. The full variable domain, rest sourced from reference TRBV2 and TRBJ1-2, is EPEVTQTPSHQVTQMGQEVILRCVPISNHLYFYWYRQILGQKVEFLVSFYNNEISEKSEIFDDQFSVERPDGSNFTLKIRSTKLEDSAMYFCASSESVRAAYGYTFGSGTRLTVV.

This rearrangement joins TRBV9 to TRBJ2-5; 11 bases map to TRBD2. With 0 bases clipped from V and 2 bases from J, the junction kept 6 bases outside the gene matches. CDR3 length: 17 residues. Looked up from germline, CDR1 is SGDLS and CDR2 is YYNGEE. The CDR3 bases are TGTGCCAGCAGCGTAGGTCTGGGACTAGCGGTACAAGAGACCCAGTACTTC. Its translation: CASSVGLGLAVQETQYF.

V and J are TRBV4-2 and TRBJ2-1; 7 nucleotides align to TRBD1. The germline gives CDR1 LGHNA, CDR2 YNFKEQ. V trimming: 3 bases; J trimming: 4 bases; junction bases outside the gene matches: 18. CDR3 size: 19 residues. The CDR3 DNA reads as TGTGCCAGCAGCCACCAAACCGGGACAGTGACTTTAATTTACAATGAGCAGTTCTTC. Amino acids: CASSHQTGTVTLIYNEQFF.

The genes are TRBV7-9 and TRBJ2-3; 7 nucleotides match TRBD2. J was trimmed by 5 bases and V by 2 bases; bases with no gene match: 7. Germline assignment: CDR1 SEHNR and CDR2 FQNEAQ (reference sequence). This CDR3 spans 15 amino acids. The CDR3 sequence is CASSLRSGIGDTQYF. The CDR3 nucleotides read TGTGCCAGCAGCTTAAGGAGCGGGATCGGAGATACGCAGTATTTT.

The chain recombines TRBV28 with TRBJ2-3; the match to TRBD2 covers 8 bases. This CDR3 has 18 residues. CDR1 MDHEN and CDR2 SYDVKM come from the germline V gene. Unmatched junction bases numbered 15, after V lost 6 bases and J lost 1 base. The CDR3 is CASSSNGVRAGGTDTQYF. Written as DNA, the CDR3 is TGTGCCAGCAGCTCAAACGGGGTGAGAGCGGGAGGCACAGATACGCAGTATTTT.

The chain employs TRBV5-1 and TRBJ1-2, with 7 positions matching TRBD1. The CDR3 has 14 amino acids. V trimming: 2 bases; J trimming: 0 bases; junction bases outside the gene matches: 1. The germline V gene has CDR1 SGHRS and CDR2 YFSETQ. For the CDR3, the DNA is TGCGCCAGCAGCTTCGGGACAGCTAACTATGGCTACACCTTC. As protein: CASSFGTANYGYTF. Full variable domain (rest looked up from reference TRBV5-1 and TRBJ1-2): KAGVTQTPRYLIKTRGQQVTLSCSPISGHRSVSWYQQTPGQGLQFLFEYFSETQRNKGNFPGRFSGRQFSNSRSEMNVSTLELGDSALYLCASSFGTANYGYTFGSGTRLTVV.

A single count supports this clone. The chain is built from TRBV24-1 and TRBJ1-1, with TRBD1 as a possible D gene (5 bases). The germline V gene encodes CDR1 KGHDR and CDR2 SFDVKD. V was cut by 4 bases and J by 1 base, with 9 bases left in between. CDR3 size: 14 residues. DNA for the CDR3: TGTGCCACCAGTGACCAGGGTAGGAACACTGAAGCTTTCTTT. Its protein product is CATSDQGRNTEAFF.

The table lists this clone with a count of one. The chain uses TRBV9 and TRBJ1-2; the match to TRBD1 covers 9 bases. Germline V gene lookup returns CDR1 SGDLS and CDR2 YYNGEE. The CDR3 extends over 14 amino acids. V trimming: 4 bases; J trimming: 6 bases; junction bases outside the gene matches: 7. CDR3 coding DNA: TGTGCCAGCAGCCCCGGGGGACAGGGACATGGCTACACCTTC. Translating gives CASSPGGQGHGYTF.

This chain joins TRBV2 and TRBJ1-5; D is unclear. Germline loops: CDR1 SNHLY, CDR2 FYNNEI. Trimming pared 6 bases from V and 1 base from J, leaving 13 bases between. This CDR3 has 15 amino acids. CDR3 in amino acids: CASRERSGSNQPQHF. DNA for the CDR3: TGTGCCAGCAGAGAGAGGTCGGGGAGCAATCAGCCCCAGCATTTT.

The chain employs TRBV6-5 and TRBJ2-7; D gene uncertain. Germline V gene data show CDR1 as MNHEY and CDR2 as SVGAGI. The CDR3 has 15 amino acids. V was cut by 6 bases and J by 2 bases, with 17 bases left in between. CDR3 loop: CASSLSLGSAYEQYF. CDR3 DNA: TGTGCCAGCAGCCTCTCCCTGGGTTCAGCCTACGAGCAGTACTTC.

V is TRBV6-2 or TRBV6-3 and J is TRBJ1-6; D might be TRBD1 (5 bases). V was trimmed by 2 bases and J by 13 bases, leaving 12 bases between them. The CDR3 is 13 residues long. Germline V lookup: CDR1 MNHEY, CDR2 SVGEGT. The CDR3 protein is CASSYRGQAPLHF. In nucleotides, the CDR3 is TGTGCCAGCAGTTACAGGGGTCAGGCGCCCCTCCACTTT.

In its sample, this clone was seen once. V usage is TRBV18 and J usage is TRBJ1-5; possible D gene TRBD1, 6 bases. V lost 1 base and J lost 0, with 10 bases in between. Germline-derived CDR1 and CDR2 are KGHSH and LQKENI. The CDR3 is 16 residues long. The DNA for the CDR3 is TGTGCCAGCTCACCACTCTCAGGGGATAGCAATCAGCCCCAGCATTTT. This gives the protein CASSPLSGDSNQPQHF.

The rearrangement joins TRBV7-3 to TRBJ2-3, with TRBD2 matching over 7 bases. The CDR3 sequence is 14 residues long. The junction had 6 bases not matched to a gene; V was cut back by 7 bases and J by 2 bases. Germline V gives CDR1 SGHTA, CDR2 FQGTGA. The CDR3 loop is CASTRGGSTDTQYF. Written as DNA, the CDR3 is TGTGCCAGCACTCGCGGGGGATCCACAGATACGCAGTATTTT.

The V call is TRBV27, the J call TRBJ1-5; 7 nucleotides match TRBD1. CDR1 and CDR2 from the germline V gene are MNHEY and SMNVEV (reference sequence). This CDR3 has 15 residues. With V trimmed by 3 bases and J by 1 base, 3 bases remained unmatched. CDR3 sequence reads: CASSLGGGSNQPQHF. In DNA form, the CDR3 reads TGTGCCAGCAGTTTGGGAGGGGGCAGCAATCAGCCCCAGCATTTT.

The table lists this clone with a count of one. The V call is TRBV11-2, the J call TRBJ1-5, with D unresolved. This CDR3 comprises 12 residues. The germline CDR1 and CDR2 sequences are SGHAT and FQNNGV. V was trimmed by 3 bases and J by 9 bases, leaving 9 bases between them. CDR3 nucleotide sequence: TGTGCCAGCAGCTTGATTATGGGGCCCCAGCATTTT. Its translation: CASSLIMGPQHF.

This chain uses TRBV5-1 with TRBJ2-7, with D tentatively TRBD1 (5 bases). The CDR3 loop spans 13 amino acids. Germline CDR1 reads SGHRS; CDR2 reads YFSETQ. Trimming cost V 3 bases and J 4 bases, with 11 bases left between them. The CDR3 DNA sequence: TGCGCCAGCAGCTCAGGGCTCGGGTACGAGCAGTACTTC. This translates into CASSSGLGYEQYF.